The next 26 T cell receptor beta chains were all read from a single sample in a study of shared clonotypes between healthy human individuals. Some clones are missing from TCRdb's copy, which holds only in-frame ones; the method was immunoSEQ multiplex PCR. There are approximately 2,000,000 clones in the sample; 93% occur only once, and more than 1.5% lies in the top ten. Positively selected for CCR7, the CD45RO-negative cells used as naive CD8 cells excluded terminally differentiated effector memory CD45RA+ cells. The sample was naive CD8+ T cells from PBMCs. Receptors were obtained from a man younger than 35 in good health. Some clones in this sample may be carry-over from other donors' samples.

The rearrangement joins TRBV29-1 to TRBJ1-3; maybe TRBD1 (5 bases). Germline CDR1 and CDR2: SQVTM and ANQGSEA. V was clipped by 3 bases and J by 4 bases, with 13 bases between them. This CDR3 has 14 residues. CDR3 sequence: CSVEGGVDGNTIYF. In DNA, the CDR3 is TGCAGCGTTGAGGGGGGGGTCGACGGAAACACCATATATTTT.

The rearrangement uses TRBV9 and TRBJ2-1, with 12 bases fitting TRBD2. This CDR3 comprises 14 residues. V gave up 3 bases and J gave up 6 bases; unmatched junction bases: 1. CDR1 is SGDLS, CDR2 YYNGEE, per germline. CDR3 bases: TGTGCCAGCAGCGGGACTAGCGGGATCAATGAGCAGTTCTTC. Translating gives CASSGTSGINEQFF.

The chain employs TRBV19 and TRBJ1-1; a weak D match, TRBD1 (6 bases). CDR3 size: 15 residues. Germline values: CDR1 LNHDA, CDR2 SQIVND (reference sequence). The V and J ends lost 7 bases and 2 bases respectively, with 17 bases between them. This CDR3 is CASTPTGGGNTEAFF. DNA of the CDR3: TGTGCCAGTACTCCGACCGGAGGGGGAAACACTGAAGCTTTCTTT.

This chain connects TRBV10-1 to TRBJ2-2; no firm D call. The CDR3 loop spans 12 amino acids. V lost 3 bases to trimming and J lost 7 bases, with 6 bases between them. Germline lookup yields CDR1 WNHNN and CDR2 SYGVQD (reference sequence). This chain's CDR3 is CASSERNGELFF. CDR3 in DNA: TGCGCCAGCAGTGAAAGGAACGGGGAGCTGTTTTTT.

The chain joins TRBV7-2 to TRBJ2-1; no clear D. V lost 4 bases and J 16 bases, leaving 17 bases between the germline ends. The CDR3 runs to 12 residues. Germline values: CDR1 SGHTA, CDR2 FQGNSA. The CDR3: CASSSPGGLEFF. For the CDR3, the DNA is TGTGCCAGCAGCTCCCCAGGCGGCTTAGAATTCTTC.

V and J are TRBV19 and TRBJ2-1; 9 nucleotides line up with TRBD2. After removal of 3 bases from V and 0 bases from J, the junction contained 3 bases not matched to a gene. The CDR3 has 16 amino acids. Looked up from germline, CDR1 is LNHDA and CDR2 is SQIVND (reference sequence). DNA of the CDR3: TGTGCCAGTAGTATTTATAGCGGGAGCTCCTACAATGAGCAGTTCTTC. This sequence encodes CASSIYSGSSYNEQFF.

The chain carries TRBV11-2 and TRBJ2-5; D is perhaps TRBD1 (5 bases). The CDR3 is 15 amino acids. V shed 0 bases and J shed 5 bases, with 13 bases lying between them. CDR1 and CDR2 (germline): SGHAT, FQNNGV. In nucleotides, the CDR3 is TGTGCCAGCAGCTTAGATTTGGCAGGGTTTGAGACCCAGTACTTC. Its translation is CASSLDLAGFETQYF.

This sequence joins TRBV10-3 and TRBJ2-7; TRBD1 is a possible D gene (6 bases). V shed 7 bases and J shed 5 bases, with 15 bases lying between them. CDR3 length: 13 residues. The germline CDR1 and CDR2 sequences are ENHRY and SYGVKD. The CDR3 DNA follows: TGTGCCATCAAGATACAGGGTTCCCACGAGCAGTACTTC. The encoded protein is CAIKIQGSHEQYF.

This chain connects TRBV4-3 to TRBJ1-4, with TRBD1 as a possible D gene (5 bases). The V and J ends lost 0 bases and 7 bases respectively, with 12 bases between them. Germline CDR1 LGHNA, CDR2 YSLEER. This CDR3 is built from 15 residues. This chain's CDR3 is CASSQDSAGSEKLFF. In nucleotides, the CDR3 is TGCGCCAGCAGCCAAGATTCCGCAGGGTCTGAAAAACTGTTTTTT.

The chain is built from TRBV6-5 and TRBJ2-7; D remains unclear. Germline loops: CDR1 MNHEY, CDR2 SVGAGI. The CDR3 runs 15 residues. Trimming shortened V by 5 bases and J by 2 bases, and 16 bases separated the two germline ends. The CDR3 region has the DNA TGTGCCAGCAGTGCTGTCAGTGGTTTCCCCTACGAGCAGTACTTC. Translating it yields CASSAVSGFPYEQYF.

The rearrangement uses TRBV7-9 and TRBJ2-5; D remains unclear. The DNA end lines up better with TRBJ2-7; the J call may be wrong. The CDR3 is 13 amino acids. The germline gives CDR1 SEHNR, CDR2 FQNEAQ (reference sequence). In nucleotides, the CDR3 is TGTGCCAGCAGCTTAAACGGGTACTACGAGCAGTACTTC. Amino acid sequence: CASSLNGYYEQYF.

The chain is built from TRBV4-2 and TRBJ2-1; the D gene is possibly TRBD2 (6 bases). CDR1 and CDR2 from the germline V gene are LGHNA and YNFKEQ. This CDR3 has 16 residues. The V and J ends lost 4 bases and 5 bases respectively, with 18 bases between them. The CDR3 DNA follows: TGTGCCAGCAGCCCAATCTCGACGGGAGAGGACAATGAGCAGTTCTTC. This encodes CASSPISTGEDNEQFF.

This chain joins TRBV4-1 and TRBJ2-7; tentatively, D is TRBD2 (5 bases). The CDR3 contains 14 residues. Germline-derived CDR1 and CDR2 are MGHRA and YSYEKL. The ends were cut back, 0 bases at V and 3 bases at J, with 9 bases in the middle. CDR3 in DNA: TGCGCCAGCAGCCAAGAGACCGGGGACTACGAGCAGTACTTC. Protein sequence: CASSQETGDYEQYF.

As concerns this clone: Different DNA sequences within this sample yield the same CDR3. The J gene is TRBJ2-7, the V gene TRBV6-5, with a weak D call TRBD1 (6 bases). Trimming stripped 6 bases from V and 4 bases from J, with 7 bases between. Germline V gene sequence: CDR1 MNHEY, CDR2 SVGAGI. The CDR3 has 11 residues. CDR3 loop: CASRTGYEQYF. The CDR3 DNA is TGTGCCAGCAGGACAGGTTACGAGCAGTACTTC.

This clone was seen a single time. The V call is TRBV7-9, the J call TRBJ2-5; no definite D call. This CDR3 has 13 residues. Germline V gene sequence: CDR1 SEHNR, CDR2 FQNEAQ (reference sequence). Trimming cost V 2 bases and J 1 base, with 5 bases left between them. The CDR3 loop reads CASSLTAQETQYF. The CDR3 coding sequence is TGTGCCAGCAGCTTAACGGCCCAAGAGACCCAGTACTTC.

The chain combines TRBV19 with TRBJ2-1, with TRBD1 matching over 7 bases. CDR1 and CDR2 (germline): LNHDA, SQIVND (reference sequence). The CDR3 has 16 residues. Unmatched junction bases numbered 13, after V lost 3 bases and J lost 8 bases. The CDR3 coding sequence is TGTGCCAGTAGTATGAGGGTGGGGTCAGGGGGATATGAGCAGTTCTTC. Translation: CASSMRVGSGGYEQFF. Supplemented by reference TRBV19 and TRBJ2-1, the full variable domain reads DGGITQSPKYLFRKEGQNVTLSCEQNLNHDAMYWYRQDPGQGLRLIYYSQIVNDFQKGDIAEGYSVSREKKESFPLTVTSAQKNPTAFYLCASSMRVGSGGYEQFFGPGTRLTVL.

This clone has just one count. V usage is TRBV6-5 and J usage is TRBJ1-2, with no clear D. This CDR3 is 15 amino acids long. Germline CDR1 MNHEY, CDR2 SVGAGI. V dropped 6 bases and J dropped 0 bases, with 14 bases sitting between them. The CDR3 nucleotides are TGTGCCAGCAGCTACACCGTGGGCGCTAACTATGGCTACACCTTC. Translating it yields CASSYTVGANYGYTF.

The V gene is TRBV28, the J gene TRBJ1-5; D is uncertain. V lost 2 bases and J 5 bases, leaving 7 bases between the germline ends. Germline CDR1 reads MDHEN; CDR2 reads SYDVKM. The CDR3 consists of 13 residues. The CDR3 is CASSLGVDQPQHF. The DNA for the CDR3 is TGTGCCAGCAGTTTAGGGGTAGATCAGCCCCAGCATTTT. Full variable domain (remainder filled in from reference TRBV28 and TRBJ1-5): DVKVTQSSRYLVKRTGEKVFLECVQDMDHENMFWYRQDPGLGLRLIYFSYDVKMKEKGDIPEGYSVSREKKERFSLILESASTNQTSMYLCASSLGVDQPQHFGDGTRLSIL.

For this clone: Different DNA sequences within this sample yield the same CDR3. The chain links TRBV27 to TRBJ1-2, with D possibly matching TRBD1 (5 bases). The CDR3 has 12 residues. V was shortened by 5 bases and J by 7 bases, with 11 bases between the two germline ends. Germline CDR1 and CDR2: MNHEY and SMNVEV (reference sequence). This CDR3 reads CASSGGLGGYTF. CDR3 in DNA: TGTGCCAGCAGTGGGGGGTTGGGTGGCTACACCTTC.

This chain connects TRBV7-6 to TRBJ2-1; possible D gene TRBD2, 5 bases. Germline assignment: CDR1 SGHVS and CDR2 FNYEAQ. This CDR3 has 13 amino acids. Trimming cost V 1 base and J 9 bases, with 10 bases left between them. This chain's CDR3 is CASSLGSGVEQFF. The CDR3 DNA reads as TGTGCCAGCAGCTTAGGGTCCGGGGTTGAGCAGTTCTTC.

The chain carries TRBV5-4 and TRBJ2-2; either TRBD1 or TRBD2 may fit D (5 bases each). This CDR3 contains 16 residues. Germline lookup yields CDR1 SGHNT and CDR2 YYREEE (reference sequence). Trimming pared 2 bases from V and 4 bases from J, leaving 15 bases between. In nucleotides, the CDR3 is TGTGCCAGCAGCTTACGTGGACAAGGAGGCACCGGGGAGCTGTTTTTT. Encoded protein: CASSLRGQGGTGELFF.

The chain's CDR3 is CASSAIDTAENYEQYF. The CDR3 DNA reads as TGTGCCAGCAGCGCCATCGACACGGCTGAAAACTACGAGCAGTACTTC. The V call is TRBV5-6, the J call TRBJ2-7; D is undetermined. Germline lookup yields CDR1 SGHDT and CDR2 YYEEEE. The V and J ends lost 4 bases and 3 bases respectively, with 20 bases between them. The CDR3 runs to 16 residues.

This clone appeared once. The chain joins TRBV27 to TRBJ1-5, with 7 bases lining up with TRBD1. CDR1 and CDR2 from the germline V gene are MNHEY and SMNVEV (reference sequence). V lost 1 base and J lost 3; bases outside the gene matches: 3. The CDR3 runs to 15 residues. The CDR3: CASSLYGQDNQPQHF. For the CDR3, the DNA is TGTGCCAGCAGTTTATACGGACAGGACAATCAGCCCCAGCATTTT.

This chain joins TRBV11-2 and TRBJ2-3; TRBD2 matches at 14 bases. This CDR3 comprises 17 residues. The V segment lost 5 bases and the J segment 0 bases; nucleotides outside the gene matches: 4. Germline V gene sequence: CDR1 SGHAT, CDR2 FQNNGV. The CDR3 DNA reads TGTGCCAGCAGCCCCTGGACTAGCGGGAGGAGCACAGATACGCAGTATTTT. This gives the protein CASSPWTSGRSTDTQYF.

The genes are TRBV7-6 and TRBJ2-3; TRBD2 agrees at 9 bases. The CDR3 runs to 14 residues. J gave up 5 bases and V 5 bases, and 5 bases lay outside the gene matches. Germline V lookup: CDR1 SGHVS, CDR2 FNYEAQ. The CDR3 is CASSSSGGKDTQYF. CDR3 bases: TGTGCCAGCAGCAGTAGCGGGGGAAAAGATACGCAGTATTTT.

This clone was detected a few times. Different DNA sequences within this sample yield the same CDR3. The chain uses TRBV27 and TRBJ1-1; no clear D gene. The CDR3 is 13 amino acids. Germline V gene sequence: CDR1 MNHEY, CDR2 SMNVEV (reference sequence). V was pared by 2 bases and J by 1 base, with 5 bases between. This chain's CDR3 is CASSLIGNTEAFF. The DNA for the CDR3 is TGTGCCAGCAGTTTAATAGGGAACACTGAAGCTTTCTTT.